One and the same sample provided the 20 T cell receptor beta chains below, sequenced in a study of beta chain features in type 1 diabetes. Expressed TCRB transcripts got sequenced, as all isolated RNA was reverse transcribed. Generated by immunoSEQ multiplex PCR, the TCRdb table keeps only in-frame clones and is missing some. The table shows around 250,000 clones, with 25% to 30% occurring only once. The sample was central memory CD4+ T cells from blood. The source is a man aged 25-45 years in good health.

This clone has a count of ten or more. The rearrangement uses TRBV9 and TRBJ2-1; 7 bases align to TRBD2. From germline, CDR1 is SGDLS and CDR2 YYNGEE. Trimming at V came to 4 bases and at J to 9 bases, leaving 10 bases not matched to a gene. The length of the CDR3 is 14 residues. The CDR3 sequence is CASSPAGLLLEQFF. The CDR3 coding sequence is TGTGCCAGCAGCCCAGCGGGATTGCTGCTTGAGCAGTTCTTC.

About this clone: Compared with germline, one end of the junction differs, possibly owing to a read error. The sample carries other DNA sequences with the same CDR3. This chain connects TRBV7-9 to TRBJ2-2, with 7 bases aligning to TRBD2. CDR3 size: 11 residues. CDR1 and CDR2 from the germline V gene are SEHNR and FQNEAQ (reference sequence). CDR3 loop: CASSSQRELFF. CDR3 in DNA: TGTGCCAGCAGTTCTCAGCGGGAACTGTTTTTT.

For this clone: A read error may explain this, as a much larger clone is one base away. The same CDR3 also results from other DNA sequences found in this sample. The V and J genes are TRBV7-2 and TRBJ2-5; D is uncertain. Germline CDR1 SGHTA, CDR2 FQGNSA. This CDR3 region has 13 residues. V dropped 1 base and J dropped 2 bases, with 5 bases sitting between them. The DNA for the CDR3 is TGTGCCAGCAGCTTAGGGCGACAAGAGACCCAGTACTTC. Its translation is CASSLGRQETQYF.

This rearrangement joins TRBV7-9 to TRBJ1-1; D is perhaps TRBD1 (5 bases). The germline V gene encodes CDR1 SEHNR and CDR2 FQNEAQ (reference sequence). This CDR3 contains 13 residues. V lost 4 bases and J 4 bases, leaving 10 bases between the germline ends. CDR3: CASSSQARTEAFF. CDR3 in DNA: TGTGCCAGCAGCTCACAGGCTCGCACTGAAGCTTTCTTT.

The CDR3 bases are TGTGCCACCAGCAGAGATGGGGGGTGGATCACAGATACGCAGTATTTT. Translation: CATSRDGGWITDTQYF. The genes are TRBV15 and TRBJ2-3; the D gene is possibly TRBD2 (6 bases). Germline CDR1 is LNHNV and CDR2 is YYDKDF (reference sequence). The CDR3 is 16 residues long. Trimming removed 0 bases from V and 2 bases from J, with 12 bases in between.

V is TRBV4-3 and J is TRBJ1-3; D is ambiguous. The CDR3 consists of 13 residues. Germline V gene data show CDR1 as LGHNA and CDR2 as YSLEER. Trimming cost V 0 bases and J 6 bases, with 6 bases left between them. CDR3 in amino acids: CASSQETANTIYF. Written as DNA, the CDR3 is TGCGCCAGCAGCCAAGAGACGGCAAACACCATATATTTT.

In this sample, this clone turned up a few times. Possible read error: a much larger clone is one base away. The same CDR3 can be traced to other DNA sequences in this sample. This chain uses TRBV18 with TRBJ2-3; D not certain. Trimming left V 3 bases short and J 2 bases short, with 6 bases between. Germline lookup yields CDR1 KGHSH and CDR2 LQKENI. The CDR3 has 13 amino acids. CDR3 loop: CASSPSITDTQYF. Here the CDR3 DNA reads TGTGCCAGCTCACCCTCCATCACAGATACGCAGTATTTT.

The chain is built from TRBV5-1 and TRBJ2-3, with TRBD1 matching over 8 bases. There are 15 residues in the CDR3. Germline CDR1 and CDR2: SGHRS and YFSETQ. J lost 0 bases, V lost 2 bases, and 2 bases had no gene match. This CDR3 reads CASSFTGGSTDTQYF. CDR3 sequence (DNA): TGCGCCAGCAGCTTCACAGGGGGAAGCACAGATACGCAGTATTTT.

This clone has a count of ten or more. The CDR3 sequence: CSVEAPGSYEQYF. The DNA for the CDR3 is TGCAGCGTTGAAGCACCGGGATCCTACGAGCAGTACTTC. The chain is built from TRBV29-1 and TRBJ2-7; the D gene is possibly TRBD2 (5 bases). CDR1 is SQVTM, CDR2 ANQGSEA, per germline. V was shortened by 1 base and J by 1 base, with 8 bases between the two germline ends. This CDR3 has 13 amino acids.

The rearrangement uses TRBV28 and TRBJ2-7; 7 positions agree with TRBD2. Germline trimming cut 4 bases from V and 3 bases from J; bases unmatched to any gene: 0. The CDR3 length is 12 residues. Germline values: CDR1 MDHEN, CDR2 SYDVKM. The CDR3 sequence: CASSWGGYEQYF. In DNA, the CDR3 is TGTGCCAGCAGTTGGGGGGGCTACGAGCAGTACTTC. The full variable domain, its missing parts supplied by reference TRBV28 and TRBJ2-7, is DVKVTQSSRYLVKRTGEKVFLECVQDMDHENMFWYRQDPGLGLRLIYFSYDVKMKEKGDIPEGYSVSREKKERFSLILESASTNQTSMYLCASSWGGYEQYFGPGTRLTVT.

This clone was counted a few times. The chain uses TRBV9 and TRBJ2-3; no firm D call. Germline CDR1 is SGDLS and CDR2 is YYNGEE. The CDR3 covers 15 residues. Between the trimmed V and J ends, which lost 4 bases and 0 bases, there was a span of 12 bases. CDR3 protein: CASSLSQVSTDTQYF. The DNA for the CDR3 is TGTGCCAGCAGCCTAAGTCAGGTTAGCACAGATACGCAGTATTTT.

This chain links TRBV7-2 with TRBJ2-1; D unclear. This CDR3 is built from 15 residues. Per the germline V gene, CDR1 is SGHTA and CDR2 is FQGNSA. V dropped 5 bases and J dropped 6 bases, with 17 bases sitting between them. The CDR3 region is CASSPSFKQINEQFF. As DNA, the CDR3 is TGTGCCAGCAGCCCCAGTTTCAAGCAGATCAATGAGCAGTTCTTC.

This clone was detected only a few times. The chain employs TRBV6-5 and TRBJ2-5, with 14 bases matching TRBD2. The ends lost 6 bases at V and 7 bases at J; junction bases unmatched: 4. Germline CDR1 is MNHEY and CDR2 is SVGAGI. This CDR3 is built from 14 residues. CDR3 amino acids: CASRGTSGSGTQYF. In DNA form, the CDR3 reads TGTGCCAGCAGGGGGACTAGCGGGAGTGGGACCCAGTACTTC.

The chain has TRBV28 and TRBJ1-2; D call uncertain. The CDR3 extends over 14 amino acids. V was clipped by 7 bases and J by 7 bases, with 19 bases between them. Looked up from germline, CDR1 is MDHEN and CDR2 is SYDVKM. The CDR3 DNA follows: TGTGCCAGCACCCTTGGGTCAGTCTTACGTGGCTACACCTTC. Translating gives CASTLGSVLRGYTF.

Concerning this clone itself: At one end, the junction sequence differs from germline, possibly due to a read error. The V gene is TRBV5-1, the J gene TRBJ1-1; D is uncertain. Germline V gene data show CDR1 as SGHRS and CDR2 as YFSETQ. The CDR3 consists of 15 residues. CDR3 in DNA: TGCGCCAGCAGCTTGGTAGGTAACAGTCAGACTGAAGTTTTCTTT. Translated, it gives CASSLVGNSQTEVFF.

This chain uses TRBV2 with TRBJ1-5; 7 bases are shared with TRBD1. Trimming at V came to 6 bases and at J to 2 bases, leaving 4 bases not matched to a gene. CDR1 and CDR2 (germline): SNHLY, FYNNEI. The length of the CDR3 is 14 residues. For the CDR3, the DNA is TGTGCCAGCAGGGATGACAGGGGCAATCAGCCCCAGCATTTT. This translates into CASRDDRGNQPQHF.

V gene TRBV7-7 combines with J gene TRBJ2-5, with D perhaps TRBD1 (5 bases). Per the germline V gene, CDR1 is SSHAT and CDR2 is FNYEAQ (reference sequence). Trimming took 5 bases from V and 4 from J, leaving 8 bases between them. The CDR3 totals 12 residues. The CDR3 reads CASSHTGETQYF. CDR3 nucleotide sequence: TGTGCCAGCAGCCACACAGGAGAGACCCAGTACTTC.

This chain connects TRBV5-1 to TRBJ1-2; 8 bases are a match to TRBD1. The CDR3 has 15 residues. J lost 7 bases, V lost 0 bases, and 8 bases had no gene match. Germline V CDR1 and CDR2: SGHRS, YFSETQ. In DNA form, the CDR3 reads TGCGCCAGCAGCTTGGTAGCTGGACAGGGTCGTGGCTACACCTTC. Protein: CASSLVAGQGRGYTF.

This clone was counted at least ten times. V usage is TRBV19 and J usage is TRBJ2-4; 7 bases are shared with TRBD1. The CDR3 length is 13 residues. Germline trimming cut 4 bases from V and 6 bases from J; bases unmatched to any gene: 3. CDR1 and CDR2 from the germline V gene are LNHDA and SQIVND (reference sequence). Here the CDR3 reads CASSTGQVNIQYF. CDR3 in DNA: TGTGCCAGTAGTACAGGACAGGTAAACATTCAGTACTTC. The variable domain in full, with the rest retrieved from reference TRBV19 and TRBJ2-4, is DGGITQSPKYLFRKEGQNVTLSCEQNLNHDAMYWYRQDPGQGLRLIYYSQIVNDFQKGDIAEGYSVSREKKESFPLTVTSAQKNPTAFYLCASSTGQVNIQYFGAGTRLSVL.

This chain connects TRBV7-9 to TRBJ1-1; D might be TRBD1 (6 bases). The CDR3 has 14 residues. V was shortened by 5 bases and J by 4 bases, with 14 bases between the two germline ends. The germline V gene encodes CDR1 SEHNR and CDR2 FQNEAQ (reference sequence). The chain's CDR3 is CASSPKGGGTEAFF. The CDR3 coding sequence is TGTGCCAGCAGCCCTAAGGGAGGGGGCACTGAAGCTTTCTTT.